This TCR beta chain derives from a study of blood T cell repertoires in COVID-19. Study-level information: COVID-19 samples from acute and convalescent phases originated in the United States, Italy and Spain.

The junction had 2 bases not matched to a gene; V was cut back by 2 bases and J by 5 bases. This CDR3 contains 14 residues. Germline assignment: CDR1 SNHLY and CDR2 FYNNEI. Measured with immunoSEQ multiplex PCR; TCRdb has only the in-frame clones, and not every one. Of roughly 170,000 clones listed, nearly 80% are singletons. Sequences were obtained from peripheral blood. The sequence derives from a woman between 65 and 79 years old with acute or convalescent COVID-19. The chain combines TRBV2 with TRBJ2-2, with 7 bases fitting TRBD2. The chain's CDR3 is CASSEIGGTGELFF. The CDR3 DNA reads TGTGCCAGCAGTGAAATCGGGGGGACCGGGGAGCTGTTTTTT.